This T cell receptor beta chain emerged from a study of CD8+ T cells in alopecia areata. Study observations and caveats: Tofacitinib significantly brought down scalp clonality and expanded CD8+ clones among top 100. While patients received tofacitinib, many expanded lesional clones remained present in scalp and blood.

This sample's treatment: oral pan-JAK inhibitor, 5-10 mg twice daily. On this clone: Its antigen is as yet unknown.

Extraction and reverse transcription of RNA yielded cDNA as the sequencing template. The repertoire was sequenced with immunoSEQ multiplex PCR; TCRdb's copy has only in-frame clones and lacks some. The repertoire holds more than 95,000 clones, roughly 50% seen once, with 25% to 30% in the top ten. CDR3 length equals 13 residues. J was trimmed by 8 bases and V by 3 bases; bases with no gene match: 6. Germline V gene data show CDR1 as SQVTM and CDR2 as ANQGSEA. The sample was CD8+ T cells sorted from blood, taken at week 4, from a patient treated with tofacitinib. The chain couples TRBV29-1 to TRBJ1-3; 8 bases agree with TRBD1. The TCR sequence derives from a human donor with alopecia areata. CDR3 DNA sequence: TGCAGCGTTGATGTGGGACAGGAGGACACCATATATTTT. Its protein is CSVDVGQEDTIYF.